Listed below are T cell receptor beta chains from one sample, sequenced in a study of cytomegalovirus exposure and HLA in healthy donors. Assay: immunoSEQ multiplex PCR; the TCRdb copy retains only in-frame clones and omits some. The sample has around 90,000 clones; 75% to 90% are singletons. Sequencing input: PBMCs. The receptors come from a man in his forties or fifties in good health and CMV-seropositive. Each CDR3 is given with its conserved first and last residue. D genes are given only for firm matches. Clone size, where shown, is once, few, many, or a class for clones that have expanded.

>NA|TRBV2|TRBD1|TRBJ1-1
TGTGCCAGCAGTAGCCGGGACAGGGGAAGAGGGACTGAAGCTTTCTTT
CASSSRDRGRGTEAFF
>NA|TRBV18|TRBD2|TRBJ2-3
TGTGCCAGCTCACCCAAGGGACTAGCGGGAGCGGGGGCAGATACGCAGTATTTT
CASSPKGLAGAGADTQYF
>NA|TRBV7-9|TRBD1|TRBJ2-7
TGTGCCAGCAGCCCGGACAGGGGCTCCTACGAGCAGTACTTC
CASSPDRGSYEQYF
>NA|TRBV6-6|NA|TRBJ1-5
TGTGCCACCACGGGGAATCAGCCCCAGCATTTT
CATTGNQPQHF
>NA|TRBV10-3|TRBD2|TRBJ2-1
TGTGCCATCAGCGGACTAGCGGGGGCGGCTGAGCAGTTCTTC
CAISGLAGAAEQFF
>NA|TRBV29-1|NA|TRBJ2-3
TGCAGCGCCATGGGGACAACTAGCACAGATACGCAGTATTTT
CSAMGTTSTDTQYF
>NA|TRBV5-4|NA|TRBJ1-1
TGTGCCAGTACCGCCCGCGGGGGGAGCTCTGAAGCTTTCTTT
CASTARGGSSEAFF
>NA|TRBV14|NA|TRBJ1-6
TGTGCCAGCAGCCAAGTAGACAGAGCGCCCCTCCACTTT
CASSQVDRAPLHF
>NA|TRBV13|TRBD2|TRBJ2-7
TGTGCCAGCAGCATAACGGGACTAGCGGACTACGAGCAGTACTTC
CASSITGLADYEQYF
>NA|TRBV28|TRBD1|TRBJ1-1
TGTGCCAGCAGGGGGGGACAGGGAGGGACTGAAGCTTTCTTT
CASRGGQGGTEAFF
>NA|TRBV20-1|NA|TRBJ2-1
TGCAGTGCTACCGGGACAAATGAGCAGTTCTTC
CSATGTNEQFF
>NA|TRBV10-3|NA|TRBJ2-7
TGTGCCATCAGCCAGGTCTATCTGGGGGCCAGCTCCTACGAGCAGTACTTC
CAISQVYLGASSYEQYF
>NA|TRBV9|NA|TRBJ2-3
TGTGCCAGCAGCCGGGGACATCTCACAGATACGCAGTATTTT
CASSRGHLTDTQYF
>NA|TRBV5-1|TRBD1|TRBJ2-5
TGCGCCAGCAGCCCTTTCCTGGACAGGGGTGAGGAGACCCAGTACTTC
CASSPFLDRGEETQYF
>NA|TRBV28|TRBD2|TRBJ2-1
TGTGCCAGCGTGTTAGCGGGAGTGCGAGAGCAGTTCTTC
CASVLAGVREQFF
>once|TRBV4-1|TRBD2|TRBJ2-3
TGCGCCAGCAGCCAAGAAACCCTAGCGGGGGGGTCATCAGATACGCAGTATTTT
CASSQETLAGGSSDTQYF
>NA|TRBV5-1|NA|TRBJ2-7
TGCGCCAGCAGCCGTGGAAGTGACTCTACACGAGGCGAGCAGTACTTC
CASSRGSDSTRGEQYF
>once|TRBV19|TRBD2|TRBJ2-1
TGTGCCAGTAGTATCGGGACTAGCGGGGCCCGACCGGGGGCTGAGCAGTTCTTC
CASSIGTSGARPGAEQFF
>NA|TRBV6-1|NA|TRBJ2-7
TGTGCCAGCAGTGAAGTACTCATGGTTCTCGAGCAGTACTTC
CASSEVLMVLEQYF
>NA|TRBV15|TRBD1|TRBJ2-7
TGTGCCACCAGCAGGGACAGGGCCTCCTACGAGCAGTACTTC
CATSRDRASYEQYF
>NA|TRBV6-5|TRBD2|TRBJ2-4
TGTGCCAGCACCACGGGGGGGAGCGGCCCAAACATTCAGTACTTC
CASTTGGSGPNIQYF
>NA|TRBV5-4|TRBD2|TRBJ2-7
TGTGCCAGCAGCGCCGTAGCGGGAGCGGGCGAGCAGTACTTC
CASSAVAGAGEQYF
>NA|TRBV5-6|NA|TRBJ2-1
TGTGCCAGCAGCGCCGGAGTCTCTCGCGGATACAATGAGCAGTTCTTC
CASSAGVSRGYNEQFF
>NA|TRBV12-5|NA|TRBJ1-6
TGTGCTAGTGGTTTCGAGTTTAACTCACCCCTCCACTTT
CASGFEFNSPLHF
>NA|TRBV11-3|TRBD2|TRBJ2-3
TGTGCCAGCAGCTTAGAAGTCCGAGCGGGGGGCACAGATACGCAGTATTTT
CASSLEVRAGGTDTQYF
>NA|TRBV6-5|NA|TRBJ2-5
TGTGCCAGCAGTTACCGGGGATTGGGGCAAGAGACCCAGTACTTC
CASSYRGLGQETQYF
>NA|TRBV14|TRBD2|TRBJ2-3
TGTGCCAGCAGCCTTTTAGCGGGGGGGCAAGATACGCAGTATTTT
CASSLLAGGQDTQYF
>NA|TRBV7-2|NA|TRBJ2-3
TGTGCCAGCAGCTTAGAACTTCTCACAGATACGCAGTATTTT
CASSLELLTDTQYF
>NA|TRBV27|TRBD2|TRBJ2-1
TGTGCCAGCAGGCCCACTAGCGGGTCCTCCTACAATGAGCAGTTCTTC
CASRPTSGSSYNEQFF
>NA|TRBV9|NA|TRBJ1-2
TGTGCCAGCAGCCTATTAACCGAGATTGTCTATGGCTACACCTTC
CASSLLTEIVYGYTF
>NA|TRBV5-1|NA|TRBJ1-2
TGCGCCAGCAGCTTGGGGCAGGGGAGTGGCTACACCTTC
CASSLGQGSGYTF
>NA|TRBV27|TRBD2|TRBJ2-1
TGTGCCAGCAGCCCCAGGACTAGCGGGTACCGCAATGAGCAGTTCTTC
CASSPRTSGYRNEQFF
>NA|TRBV28|NA|TRBJ2-1
TGTGCCAGCACGTACGGGAACAATGAGCAGTTCTTC
CASTYGNNEQFF